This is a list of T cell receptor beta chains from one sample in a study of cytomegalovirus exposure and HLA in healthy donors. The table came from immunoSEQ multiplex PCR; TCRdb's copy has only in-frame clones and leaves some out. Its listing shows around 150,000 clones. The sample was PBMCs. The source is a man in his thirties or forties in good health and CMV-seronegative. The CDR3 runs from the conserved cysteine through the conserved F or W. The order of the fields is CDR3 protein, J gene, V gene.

CASSYGLAGSYNEQFF,TRBJ2-1,TRBV5-6
CASSLRQGSQPQHF,TRBJ1-5,TRBV7-2
CAWIRIAVQETQYF,TRBJ2-5,TRBV30
CAWRGVTSMNTEAFF,TRBJ1-1,TRBV30
CASSSASEQYF,TRBJ2-7,TRBV7-2
CASSERTGNGSPLHF,TRBJ1-6,TRBV6-4
CASSAGGSVEQFF,TRBJ2-1,TRBV6-6
CASSQDSHNQPQHF,TRBJ1-5,TRBV6-1
CASSLALSSNYGYTF,TRBJ1-2,TRBV5-1
CASSPAGETQYF,TRBJ2-5,TRBV18
CASSHVHPVADLYGQYF,TRBJ2-7,TRBV4-1
CAISVGVAAVNIQYF,TRBJ2-4,TRBV10-3
CASSPLAGAPGTQYF,TRBJ2-3,TRBV6-1
CASSEHQGLAGRNEQFF,TRBJ2-1,TRBV10-2
CASSPSVDTQYF,TRBJ2-3,TRBV6-6
CASSPEGAGGRDEQFF,TRBJ2-1,TRBV6-4